The 10 T cell receptor beta chains below were found in one sample sequenced in a study of cytomegalovirus exposure and HLA in healthy donors. PCR used 60 Vbeta primers and 13 Jbeta primers. Profiled with immunoSEQ multiplex PCR; TCRdb holds only in-frame clones, not every one. This repertoire includes just over 40,000 clones. The sample consisted of PBMCs. Receptors were obtained from a man in his thirties or forties in good health and CMV-seronegative.

The chain links TRBV6-1 to TRBJ1-4, with D perhaps matching TRBD1 (5 bases). The CDR3 has 14 amino acids. The V gene's germline CDR1 is MNHNS and CDR2 SASEGT. The ends were cut back, 6 bases at V and 5 bases at J, with 13 bases in the middle. The CDR3 DNA follows: TGTGCCAGCAGAAAGGACAATGTGAATGAAAAACTGTTTTTT. Translation gives CASRKDNVNEKLFF.

The chain couples TRBV5-1 to TRBJ1-1; D is perhaps TRBD1 (6 bases). Germline V lookup: CDR1 SGHRS, CDR2 YFSETQ. V was pared by 4 bases and J by 1 base, with 14 bases between. This CDR3 comprises 15 residues. This CDR3 reads CASSNGTPQNTEAFF. The DNA of the CDR3 is TGCGCCAGCAGCAACGGGACACCTCAGAACACTGAAGCTTTCTTT.

The chain carries TRBV27 and TRBJ1-1, with a possible D match to TRBD1 (5 bases). In germline, CDR1 is MNHEY, CDR2 SMNVEV (reference sequence). The CDR3 loop spans 14 amino acids. Trimming took off 4 bases at V and 4 bases at J, with 13 bases between the two ends. As DNA, the CDR3 is TGTGCCAGCAGTTCGCGGTGGGGGGGCACTGAAGCTTTCTTT. Its translation is CASSSRWGGTEAFF.

The chain carries TRBV4-2 and TRBJ1-3; tentative D call: TRBD1 (6 bases). V lost 2 bases to trimming and J lost 0 bases, with 11 bases between them. In germline, CDR1 is LGHNA, CDR2 YNFKEQ. There are 16 residues in the CDR3. The CDR3 coding sequence is TGTGCCAGCAGCCAACCTAGGGACATCTCTGGAAACACCATATATTTT. Translated: CASSQPRDISGNTIYF.

The V call is TRBV5-1, the J call TRBJ2-5, with 9 bases lining up with TRBD2. This CDR3 has 17 residues. V shed 0 bases and J 1 base; nucleotides not matched to a gene: 7. Germline values: CDR1 SGHRS, CDR2 YFSETQ. The CDR3, as DNA: TGCGCCAGCAGCTTGGGACAACTAGCGGGCGGCCAAGAGACCCAGTACTTC. It specifies CASSLGQLAGGQETQYF.

V is TRBV11-2 and J is TRBJ2-7; D may be TRBD1 (5 bases). V lost 3 bases and J 4 bases, leaving 13 bases between the germline ends. The CDR3 is 14 amino acids. Germline CDR1 SGHAT, CDR2 FQNNGV. This CDR3 is CASSLVSTGYEQYF. The CDR3 region has the DNA TGTGCCAGCAGCTTGGTATCTACAGGTTACGAGCAGTACTTC.

The chain uses TRBV14 and TRBJ2-1; maybe TRBD1 (6 bases). V lost 1 base and J lost 7, with 11 bases in between. CDR1 SGHDN and CDR2 FVKESK come from the germline V gene. The CDR3 spans 14 residues. CDR3 sequence: CASSQAGRGNEQFF. CDR3 DNA: TGTGCCAGCAGCCAAGCGGGCAGGGGTAATGAGCAGTTCTTC.

The V call is TRBV10-3, the J call TRBJ1-2; a weak D match, TRBD1 (6 bases). V was pared by 1 base and J by 0 bases, with 15 bases between. This CDR3 is built from 17 residues. Germline V gene data show CDR1 as ENHRY and CDR2 as SYGVKD. In DNA form, the CDR3 reads TGTGCCATCAGTGAGTTGGGCAGGGGCCCTTCTAACTATGGCTACACCTTC. This sequence encodes CAISELGRGPSNYGYTF.

J is TRBJ1-1 and V is TRBV6-6, with D unresolved. Trimming left V 2 bases short and J 7 bases short, with 8 bases between. Germline CDR1 and CDR2: MNHNY and SVGAGI (reference sequence). This CDR3 spans 12 amino acids. The CDR3 loop is CASSYIRGEAFF. Written as DNA, the CDR3 is TGTGCCAGCAGTTACATCCGGGGTGAAGCTTTCTTT.

This chain uses TRBV27 with TRBJ2-5; 7 positions agree with TRBD1. This CDR3 has 12 residues. CDR1 and CDR2 (germline): MNHEY, SMNVEV (reference sequence). Trimming took 8 bases from V and 5 from J; bases not matched to a gene: 5. This chain's CDR3 is CASYRGRETQYF. The DNA for the CDR3 is TGTGCCAGCTACAGGGGCCGTGAGACCCAGTACTTC.